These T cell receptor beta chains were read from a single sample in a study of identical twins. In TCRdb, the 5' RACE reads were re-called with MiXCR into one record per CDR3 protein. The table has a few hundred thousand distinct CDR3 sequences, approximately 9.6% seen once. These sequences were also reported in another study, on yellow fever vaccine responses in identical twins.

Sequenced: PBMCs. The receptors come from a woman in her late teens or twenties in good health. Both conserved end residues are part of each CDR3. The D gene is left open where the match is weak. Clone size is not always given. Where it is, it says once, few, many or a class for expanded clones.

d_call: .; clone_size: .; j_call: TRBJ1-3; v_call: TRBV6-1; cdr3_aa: CASSEGLWEGSGNTIYF; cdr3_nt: TGTGCCAGCAGTGAAGGACTATGGGAGGGGTCTGGAAACACCATATATTTT
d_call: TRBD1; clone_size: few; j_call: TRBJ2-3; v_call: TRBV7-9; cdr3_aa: CASSHTGELTDTQYF; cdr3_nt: TGTGCCAGCAGCCATACAGGGGAATTGACAGATACGCAGTATTTT
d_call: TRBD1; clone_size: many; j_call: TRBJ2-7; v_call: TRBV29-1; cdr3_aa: CSVGRTGGGSEQYF; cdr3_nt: TGCAGCGTGGGGAGGACAGGGGGCGGTTCCGAGCAGTACTTC
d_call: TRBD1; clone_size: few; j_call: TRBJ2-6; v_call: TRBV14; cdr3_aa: CASSQDARTGWYGANVLTF; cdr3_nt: TGTGCCAGCAGCCAAGATGCAAGGACAGGGTGGTACGGGGCCAACGTCCTGACTTTC
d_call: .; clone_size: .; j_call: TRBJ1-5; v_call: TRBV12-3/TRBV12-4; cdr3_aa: CASTYSNQPQHF; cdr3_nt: TGTGCCAGCACCTATAGCAATCAGCCCCAGCATTTT
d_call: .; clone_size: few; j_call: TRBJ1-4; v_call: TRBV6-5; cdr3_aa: CASSWGATNEKLFF; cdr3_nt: TGTGCCAGCAGTTGGGGGGCCACTAATGAAAAACTGTTTTTT
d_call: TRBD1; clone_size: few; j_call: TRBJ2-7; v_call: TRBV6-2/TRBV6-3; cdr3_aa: CASSKDRDGSYEQYF; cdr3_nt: TGTGCCAGCAGTAAGGACAGGGATGGCTCCTACGAGCAGTACTTC
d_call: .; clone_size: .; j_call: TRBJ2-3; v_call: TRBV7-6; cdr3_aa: CASSLSPPDSDTQYF; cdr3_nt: TGTGCCAGCAGCTTAAGCCCCCCGGATTCGGATACGCAGTATTTT
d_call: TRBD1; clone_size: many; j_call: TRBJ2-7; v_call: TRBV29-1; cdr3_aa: CSVGTGGTSGEQYF; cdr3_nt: TGCAGCGTAGGGACAGGGGGCACCTCGGGAGAGCAGTACTTC
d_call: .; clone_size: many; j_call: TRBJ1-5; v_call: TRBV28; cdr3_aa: CASSLMSGQPQHF; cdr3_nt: TGTGCCAGCAGTTTAATGAGTGGTCAGCCCCAGCATTTT
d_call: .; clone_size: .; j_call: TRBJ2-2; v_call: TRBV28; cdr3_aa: CASRSRATNTGELFF; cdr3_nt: TGTGCCAGCAGGTCCCGGGCGACAAACACCGGGGAGCTGTTTTTT
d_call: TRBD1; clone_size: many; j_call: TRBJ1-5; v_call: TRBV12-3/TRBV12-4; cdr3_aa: CASRGTGGFNQPQHF; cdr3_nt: TGTGCCAGCAGAGGGACAGGGGGTTTCAATCAGCCCCAGCATTTT
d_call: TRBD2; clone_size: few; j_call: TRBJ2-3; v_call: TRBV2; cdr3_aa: CASFPYLAGGPTSTDTQYF; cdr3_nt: TGTGCCAGCTTCCCATACCTAGCGGGAGGGCCTACTAGCACAGATACGCAGTATTTT
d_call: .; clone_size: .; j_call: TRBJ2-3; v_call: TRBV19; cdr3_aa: CASSSRDKSLLTDTQYF; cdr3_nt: TGTGCCAGTAGCTCTCGGGACAAGTCCCTGCTCACAGATACGCAGTATTTT
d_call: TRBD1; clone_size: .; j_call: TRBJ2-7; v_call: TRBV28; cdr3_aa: CATLSGTAYEQYF; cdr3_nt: TGTGCCACCCTCTCCGGGACAGCCTACGAGCAGTACTTC
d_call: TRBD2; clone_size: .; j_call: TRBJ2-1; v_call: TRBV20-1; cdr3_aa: CSAREAGGPGEQFF; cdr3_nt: TGCAGTGCTAGAGAAGCGGGGGGGCCCGGTGAGCAGTTCTTC
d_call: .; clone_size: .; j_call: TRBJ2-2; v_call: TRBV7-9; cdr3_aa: CASSLDGSFTGELFF; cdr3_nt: TGTGCCAGCAGCTTAGATGGTAGTTTCACCGGGGAGCTGTTTTTT
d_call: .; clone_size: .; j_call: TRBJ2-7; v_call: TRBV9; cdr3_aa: CASSVGDHDSYEQYF; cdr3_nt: TGTGCCAGCAGCGTGGGGGACCATGACTCCTACGAGCAGTACTTC
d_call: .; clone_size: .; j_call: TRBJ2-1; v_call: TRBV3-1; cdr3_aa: CASSPGIAFYEQFF; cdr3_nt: TGTGCCAGCAGCCCCGGAATAGCTTTCTATGAGCAGTTCTTC
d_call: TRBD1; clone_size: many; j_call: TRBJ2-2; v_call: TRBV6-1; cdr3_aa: CASTPDRGGTGELFF; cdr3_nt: TGTGCCAGCACCCCGGACAGGGGCGGCACCGGGGAGCTGTTTTTT
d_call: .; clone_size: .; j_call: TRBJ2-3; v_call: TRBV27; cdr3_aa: CASSSLSRGRSTDTQYF; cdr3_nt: TGTGCCAGCAGCTCCTTAAGTCGGGGGCGTAGCACAGATACGCAGTATTTT
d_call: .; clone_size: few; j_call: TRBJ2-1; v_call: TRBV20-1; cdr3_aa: CSAREYGSYNEQFF; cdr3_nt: TGCAGTGCTAGAGAATACGGATCTTACAATGAGCAGTTCTTC
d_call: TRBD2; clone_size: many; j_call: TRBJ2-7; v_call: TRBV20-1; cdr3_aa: CSAALLTSGGSDEQYF; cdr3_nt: TGCAGTGCTGCTTTATTGACTAGCGGGGGGTCGGACGAGCAGTACTTC